This entry is about one TCR beta chain. Its antigen specificity is not known. No much larger clonotype is one base removed from it; base qualities were not supplied. The source of the sample is a study of a mutant IDH1 vaccine in newly diagnosed glioma (dated by TCRdb to the early 2020s). Regarding the study in general: In the chemotherapy-containing groups, vaccination started alongside temozolomide cycles, whereas in patients who had radiotherapy alone it started 4-6 weeks after radiotherapy. Of the 32 patients who were treated, about 62% were male and around 40% were female, and the mean age was roughly 40 years. Before enrollment, most patients had been given radiochemotherapy with temozolomide as standard therapy, while the rest had received either radiotherapy alone or temozolomide alone. The week-35 safety follow-up took place at visit V12, and the week-47 end of study took place at visit V13. Peripheral blood samples were drawn at six visits, namely V03 (baseline), V05, V07, V10, V12 and V13. Longitudinal TCRB deep sequencing was performed for about two dozen treated patients wherever samples were available for exploratory analyses. The research as a whole found: The authors noted that analyses of patient blood samples could not be reproduced because of sample limitations. Immune responses induced by the vaccine were seen in approximately 92% of patients across multiple MHC alleles. Pseudoprogression appeared unrelated to alterations in the top peripheral T cell clonotypes detected by TCRB sequencing. Selection of PBMC samples for TCRB deep sequencing was based on availability.

The V end gives up 7 bases and the J end 3 bases, leaving 12 bases in the junction not matched to a gene. Looking up the germline V gene yields CDR1 SQVTM and CDR2 ANQGSEA. The CDR3 spans 17 residues, from the cysteine through the phenylalanine. CDR3 DNA only is kept here, 51 bases in frame from base 1. According to the study, the label for this sample's time point signals: week 47, end of study. Every vaccine dose consisted of 300 ug of a 20-mer mutant IDH1 peptide in Montanide, administered subcutaneously together with topical imiquimod. Patients were given eight vaccinations, in weeks 1, 3, 5, 7, 11, 15, 19 and 23, which matched visits V03 through V10. Donors had newly diagnosed WHO grade 3 or 4 IDH1-mutant astrocytomas with loss of nuclear ATRX. The samples were drawn from NOA16, a multicentre, single-arm, open-label phase I trial in Germany that tested a mutant IDH1 peptide vaccine in humans for the first time. Genomic DNA for TCRB sequencing was isolated from EDTA blood with the DNeasy Blood and Tissue Kit.

Library generation was performed with the immunoSEQ multiplex PCR assay. The hsTCRB Kit was used according to the manufacturer's protocol to amplify rearranged TCR beta chain sequences. TCRB libraries were sequenced on an Illumina MiSeq. In the source study's methods: The proprietary platform of the kit vendor was used for demultiplexing, trimming and gene mapping. This is the immuneACCESS table as TCRdb keeps it, with only in-frame sequences that have V and J called. A part of the clones is gone; compared with another copy, unresolved V genes explain less than half, and the rest is unexplained. V and J calls and clone size are copied from that table; D and trimming were computed from the DNA. Present in this sample are 50,000 to 70,000 clones, around 83% of which were seen just once. Clones ranked in the top ten supply about 3.2% of the sample.

The sequencing used PBMCs, collected from a glioma patient whose treatment included an IDH1 peptide vaccine. This TCR was recovered from a woman aged 45-65 years with glioma. This sequence uses TRBV29-1 and TRBJ2-6; TRBD1 matches 10 bases in the middle. The DNA sequence is as follows: TGCAGCGCAAGCCTAAGGACAGGGGGAAATGGGGCCAACGTCCTGACTTTC. Its translation is CSASLRTGGNGANVLTF. With the rest looked up from the reference TRBV29-1 and TRBJ2-6 genes rather than sequenced, the full variable domain is SAVISQKPSRDICQRGTSLTIQCQVDSQVTMMFWYRQQPGQSLTLIATANQGSEATYESGFVIDKFPISRPNLTFSTLTVSNMSPEDSSIYLCSASLRTGGNGANVLTFGAGSRLTVL.